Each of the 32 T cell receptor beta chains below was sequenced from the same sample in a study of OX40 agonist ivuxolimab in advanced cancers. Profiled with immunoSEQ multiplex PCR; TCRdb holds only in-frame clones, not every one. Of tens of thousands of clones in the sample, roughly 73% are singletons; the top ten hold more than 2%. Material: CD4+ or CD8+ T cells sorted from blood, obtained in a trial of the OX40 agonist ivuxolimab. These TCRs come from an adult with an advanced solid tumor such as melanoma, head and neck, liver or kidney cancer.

The CDR3 sequence is CASSKYGESYEQYF. The CDR3 bases are TGCGCCAGCAGTAAGTACGGGGAATCCTACGAGCAGTACTTC. The chain recombines TRBV10-2 with TRBJ2-7; perhaps TRBD2 as D (5 bases). Germline lookup yields CDR1 WSHSY and CDR2 SAAADI. Trimming took 5 bases from V and 1 from J, leaving 12 bases between them. The CDR3 extends over 14 amino acids.

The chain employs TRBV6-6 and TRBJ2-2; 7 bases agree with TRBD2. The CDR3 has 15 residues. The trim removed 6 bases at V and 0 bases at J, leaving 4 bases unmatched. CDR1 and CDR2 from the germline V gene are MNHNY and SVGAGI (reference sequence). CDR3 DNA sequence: TGTGCCAGCAGCGCCGCGGGGGCGAACACCGGGGAGCTGTTTTTT. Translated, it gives CASSAAGANTGELFF.

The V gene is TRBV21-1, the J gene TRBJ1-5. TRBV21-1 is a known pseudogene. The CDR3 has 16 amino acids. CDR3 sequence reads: CASSKPGLYSNQPQHF. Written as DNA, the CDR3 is TGTGCCAGCAGCAAACCGGGGCTCTATAGCAATCAGCCCCAGCATTTT.

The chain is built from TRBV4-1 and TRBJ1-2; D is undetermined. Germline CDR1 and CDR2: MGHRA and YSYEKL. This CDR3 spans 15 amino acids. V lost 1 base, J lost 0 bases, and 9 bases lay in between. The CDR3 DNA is TGCGCCAGCAGCCAAGTATCCGAAGCTAACTATGGCTACACCTTC. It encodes CASSQVSEANYGYTF.

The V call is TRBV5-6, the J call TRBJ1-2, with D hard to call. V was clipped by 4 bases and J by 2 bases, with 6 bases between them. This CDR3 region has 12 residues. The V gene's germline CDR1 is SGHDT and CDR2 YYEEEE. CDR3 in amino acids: CASSLANYGYTF. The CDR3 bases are TGTGCCAGCAGCCTCGCGAACTATGGCTACACCTTC. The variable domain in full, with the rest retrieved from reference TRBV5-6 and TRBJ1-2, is DAGVTQSPTHLIKTRGQQVTLRCSPKSGHDTVSWYQQALGQGPQFIFQYYEEEERQRGNFPDRFSGHQFPNYSSELNVNALLLGDSALYLCASSLANYGYTFGSGTRLTVV.

The CDR3 loop is CASSLHSNTEAFF. The CDR3 DNA reads TGCGCCAGCAGCTTGCATAGTAACACTGAAGCTTTCTTT. The V and J genes are TRBV5-1 and TRBJ1-1; D gene ambiguous. Germline V gives CDR1 SGHRS, CDR2 YFSETQ. This CDR3 has 13 residues. V was shortened by 1 base and J by 2 bases, with 6 bases between the two germline ends.

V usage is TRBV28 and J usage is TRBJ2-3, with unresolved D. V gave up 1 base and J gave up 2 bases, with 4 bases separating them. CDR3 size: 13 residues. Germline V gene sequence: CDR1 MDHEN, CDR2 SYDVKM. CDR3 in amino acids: CASSLSATDTQYF. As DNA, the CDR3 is TGTGCCAGCAGTTTATCGGCCACAGATACGCAGTATTTT. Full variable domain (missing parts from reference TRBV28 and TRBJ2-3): DVKVTQSSRYLVKRTGEKVFLECVQDMDHENMFWYRQDPGLGLRLIYFSYDVKMKEKGDIPEGYSVSREKKERFSLILESASTNQTSMYLCASSLSATDTQYFGPGTRLTVL.

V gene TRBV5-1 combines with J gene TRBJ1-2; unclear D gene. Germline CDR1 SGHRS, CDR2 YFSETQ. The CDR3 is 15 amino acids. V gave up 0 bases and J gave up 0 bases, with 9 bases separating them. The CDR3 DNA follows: TGCGCCAGCAGCTTGGCCTTTAACGCTAACTATGGCTACACCTTC. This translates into CASSLAFNANYGYTF.

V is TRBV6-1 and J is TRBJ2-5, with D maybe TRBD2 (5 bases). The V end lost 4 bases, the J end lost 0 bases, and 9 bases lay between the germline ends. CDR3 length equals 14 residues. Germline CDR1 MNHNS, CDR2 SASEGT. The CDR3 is CASSGSGHQETQYF. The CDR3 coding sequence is TGTGCCAGCAGTGGGAGCGGACACCAAGAGACCCAGTACTTC.

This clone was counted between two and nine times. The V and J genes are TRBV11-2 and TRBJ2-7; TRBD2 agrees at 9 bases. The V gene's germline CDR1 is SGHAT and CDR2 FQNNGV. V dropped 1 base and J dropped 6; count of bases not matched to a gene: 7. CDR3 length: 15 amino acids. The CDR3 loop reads CASSLGSGGTTEQYF. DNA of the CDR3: TGTGCCAGCAGCTTAGGGAGCGGGGGGACCACCGAGCAGTACTTC.

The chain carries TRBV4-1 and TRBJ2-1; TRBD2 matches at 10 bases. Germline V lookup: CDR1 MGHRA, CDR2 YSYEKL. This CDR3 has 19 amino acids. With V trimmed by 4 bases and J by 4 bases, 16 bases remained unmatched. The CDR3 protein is CASSPRAAGGVEIYNEQFF. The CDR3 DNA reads TGCGCCAGCAGCCCCCGGGCAGCGGGGGGGGTCGAGATTTACAATGAGCAGTTCTTC.

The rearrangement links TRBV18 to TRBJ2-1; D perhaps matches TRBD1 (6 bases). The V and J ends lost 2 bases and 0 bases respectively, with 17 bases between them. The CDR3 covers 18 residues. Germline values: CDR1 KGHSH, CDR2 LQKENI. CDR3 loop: CASSPGMAGAPSYNEQFF. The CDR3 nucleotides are TGTGCCAGCTCACCAGGGATGGCAGGGGCCCCCTCCTACAATGAGCAGTTCTTC.

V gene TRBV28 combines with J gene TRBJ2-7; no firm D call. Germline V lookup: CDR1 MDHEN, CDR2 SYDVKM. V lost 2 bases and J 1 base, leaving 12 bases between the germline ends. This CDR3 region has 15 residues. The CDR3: CASSLGVKQSYEQYF. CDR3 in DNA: TGTGCCAGCAGTTTAGGCGTTAAGCAATCCTACGAGCAGTACTTC.

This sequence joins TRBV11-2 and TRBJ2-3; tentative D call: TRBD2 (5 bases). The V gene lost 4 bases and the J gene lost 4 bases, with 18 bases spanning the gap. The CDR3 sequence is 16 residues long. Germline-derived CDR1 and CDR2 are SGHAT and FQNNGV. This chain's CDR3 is CASSSLSGLTPDTQYF. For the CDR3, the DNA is TGTGCCAGCAGCTCACTTTCCGGACTTACCCCAGATACGCAGTATTTT.

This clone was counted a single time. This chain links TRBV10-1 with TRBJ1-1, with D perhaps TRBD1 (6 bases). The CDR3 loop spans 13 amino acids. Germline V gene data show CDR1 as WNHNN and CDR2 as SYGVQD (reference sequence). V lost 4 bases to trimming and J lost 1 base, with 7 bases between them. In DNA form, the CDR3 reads TGCGCCAGCAGTGCACAGGGGAACACTGAAGCTTTCTTT. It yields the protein CASSAQGNTEAFF.

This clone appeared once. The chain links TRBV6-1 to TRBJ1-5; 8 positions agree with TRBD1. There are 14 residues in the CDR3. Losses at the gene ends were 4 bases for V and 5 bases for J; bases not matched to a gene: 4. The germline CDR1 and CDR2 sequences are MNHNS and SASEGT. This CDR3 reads CASSVDRGYQPQHF. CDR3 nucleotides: TGTGCCAGCAGTGTTGACAGGGGATATCAGCCCCAGCATTTT.

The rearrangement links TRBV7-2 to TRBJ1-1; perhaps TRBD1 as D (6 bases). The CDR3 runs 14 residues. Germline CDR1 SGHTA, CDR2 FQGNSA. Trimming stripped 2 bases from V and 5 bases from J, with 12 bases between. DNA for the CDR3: TGTGCCAGCAGCTTAACAGGGAAAGGGACTGAAGCTTTCTTT. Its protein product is CASSLTGKGTEAFF.

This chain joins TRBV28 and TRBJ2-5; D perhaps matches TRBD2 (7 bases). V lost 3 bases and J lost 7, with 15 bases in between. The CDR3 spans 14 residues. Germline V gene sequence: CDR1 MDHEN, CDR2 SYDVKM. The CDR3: CASSLPGGAGTQYF. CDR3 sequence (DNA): TGTGCCAGCAGTTTGCCGGGGGGCGCGGGGACCCAGTACTTC.

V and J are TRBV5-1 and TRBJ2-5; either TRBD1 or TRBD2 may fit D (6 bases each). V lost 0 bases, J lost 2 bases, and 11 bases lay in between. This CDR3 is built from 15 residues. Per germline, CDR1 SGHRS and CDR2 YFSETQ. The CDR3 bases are TGCGCCAGCAGCTTGGGGCAGGGGAGGCAAGAGACCCAGTACTTC. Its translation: CASSLGQGRQETQYF.

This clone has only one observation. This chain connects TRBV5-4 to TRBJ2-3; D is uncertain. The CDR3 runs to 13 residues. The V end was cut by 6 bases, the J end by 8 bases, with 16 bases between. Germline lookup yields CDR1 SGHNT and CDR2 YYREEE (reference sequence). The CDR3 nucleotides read TGTGCCAGCAACACCGAGACGGTCGGTACGCAGTATTTT. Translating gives CASNTETVGTQYF.

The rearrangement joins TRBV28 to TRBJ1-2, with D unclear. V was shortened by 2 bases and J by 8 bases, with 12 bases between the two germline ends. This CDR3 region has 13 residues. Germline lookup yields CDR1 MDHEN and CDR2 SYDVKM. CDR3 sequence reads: CASSLPPLWGYTF. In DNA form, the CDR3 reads TGTGCCAGCAGTTTACCGCCCCTCTGGGGCTACACCTTC.

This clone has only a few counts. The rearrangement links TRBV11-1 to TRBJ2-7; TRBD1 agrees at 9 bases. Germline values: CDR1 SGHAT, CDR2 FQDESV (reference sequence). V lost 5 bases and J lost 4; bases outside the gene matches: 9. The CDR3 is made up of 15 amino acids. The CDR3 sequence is CASSRPDRGGYEQYF. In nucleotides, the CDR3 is TGTGCCAGCAGCCGCCCGGACAGGGGAGGGTACGAGCAGTACTTC.

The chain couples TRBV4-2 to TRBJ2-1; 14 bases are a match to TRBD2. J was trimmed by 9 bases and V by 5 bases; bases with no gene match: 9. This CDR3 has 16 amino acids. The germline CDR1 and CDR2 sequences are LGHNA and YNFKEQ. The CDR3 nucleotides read TGTGCCAGCAGCTACTCCGGGACTAGCGGGAGTGGTGAGCAGTTCTTC. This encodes CASSYSGTSGSGEQFF.

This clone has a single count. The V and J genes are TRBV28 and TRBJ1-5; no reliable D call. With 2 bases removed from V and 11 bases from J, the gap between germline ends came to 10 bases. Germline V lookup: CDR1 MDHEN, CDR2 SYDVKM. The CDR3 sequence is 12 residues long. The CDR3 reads CASSLVGTAQHF. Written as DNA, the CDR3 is TGTGCCAGCAGTTTAGTAGGAACGGCCCAGCATTTT. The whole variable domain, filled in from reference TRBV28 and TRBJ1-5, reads DVKVTQSSRYLVKRTGEKVFLECVQDMDHENMFWYRQDPGLGLRLIYFSYDVKMKEKGDIPEGYSVSREKKERFSLILESASTNQTSMYLCASSLVGTAQHFGDGTRLSIL.

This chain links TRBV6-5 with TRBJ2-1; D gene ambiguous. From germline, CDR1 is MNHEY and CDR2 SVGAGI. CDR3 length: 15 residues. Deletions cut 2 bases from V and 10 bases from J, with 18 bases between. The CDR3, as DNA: TGTGCCAGCAGTTACCTAGGAAGCCTCGTCGCCGAGCAGTTCTTC. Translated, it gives CASSYLGSLVAEQFF.

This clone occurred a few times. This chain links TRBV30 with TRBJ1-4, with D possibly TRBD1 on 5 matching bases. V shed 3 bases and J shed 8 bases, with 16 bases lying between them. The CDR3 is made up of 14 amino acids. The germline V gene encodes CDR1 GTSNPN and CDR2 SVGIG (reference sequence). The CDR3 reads CAWRMPKQDEKLFF. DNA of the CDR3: TGTGCCTGGAGGATGCCAAAACAGGACGAAAAACTGTTTTTT.

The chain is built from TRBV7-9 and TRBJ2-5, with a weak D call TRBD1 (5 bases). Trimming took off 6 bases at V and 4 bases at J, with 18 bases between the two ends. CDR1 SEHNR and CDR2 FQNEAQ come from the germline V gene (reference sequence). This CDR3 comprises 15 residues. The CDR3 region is CASRVPTTQGETQYF. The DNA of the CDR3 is TGTGCCAGCAGAGTACCGACAACCCAGGGAGAGACCCAGTACTTC.

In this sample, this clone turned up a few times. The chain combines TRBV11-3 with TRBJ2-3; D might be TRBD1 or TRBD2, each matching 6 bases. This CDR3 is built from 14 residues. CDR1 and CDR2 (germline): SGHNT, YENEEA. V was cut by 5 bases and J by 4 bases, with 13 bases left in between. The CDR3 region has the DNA TGTGCCAGCAGCCGGGGGCCGGGCGCAGATACGCAGTATTTT. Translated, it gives CASSRGPGADTQYF.

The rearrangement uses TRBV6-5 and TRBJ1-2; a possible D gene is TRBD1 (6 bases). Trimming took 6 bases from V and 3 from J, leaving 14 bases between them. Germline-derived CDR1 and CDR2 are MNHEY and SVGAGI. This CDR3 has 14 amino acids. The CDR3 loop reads CASRPTGGDYGYTF. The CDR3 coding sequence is TGTGCCAGCAGGCCGACAGGCGGGGACTATGGCTACACCTTC.

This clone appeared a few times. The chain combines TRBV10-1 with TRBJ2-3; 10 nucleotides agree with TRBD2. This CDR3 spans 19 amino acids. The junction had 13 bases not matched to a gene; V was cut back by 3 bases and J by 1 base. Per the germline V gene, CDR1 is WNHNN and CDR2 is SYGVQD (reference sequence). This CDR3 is CASSDPSGLAGARTDTQYF. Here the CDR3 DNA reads TGCGCCAGCAGTGACCCCTCCGGGCTAGCGGGGGCTCGCACAGATACGCAGTATTTT.

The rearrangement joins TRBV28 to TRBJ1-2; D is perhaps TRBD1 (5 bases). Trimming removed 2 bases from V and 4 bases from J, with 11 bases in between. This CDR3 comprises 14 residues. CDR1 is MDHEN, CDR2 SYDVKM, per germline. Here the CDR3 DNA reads TGTGCCAGCAGTTTAGGACAACTGATCTATGGCTACACCTTC. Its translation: CASSLGQLIYGYTF.

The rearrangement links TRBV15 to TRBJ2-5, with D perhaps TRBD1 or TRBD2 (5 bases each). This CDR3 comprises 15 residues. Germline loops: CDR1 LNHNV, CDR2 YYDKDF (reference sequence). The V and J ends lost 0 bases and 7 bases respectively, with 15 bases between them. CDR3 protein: CATSRDGEGPMTQYF. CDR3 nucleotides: TGTGCCACCAGCAGAGATGGCGAGGGGCCGATGACCCAGTACTTC.